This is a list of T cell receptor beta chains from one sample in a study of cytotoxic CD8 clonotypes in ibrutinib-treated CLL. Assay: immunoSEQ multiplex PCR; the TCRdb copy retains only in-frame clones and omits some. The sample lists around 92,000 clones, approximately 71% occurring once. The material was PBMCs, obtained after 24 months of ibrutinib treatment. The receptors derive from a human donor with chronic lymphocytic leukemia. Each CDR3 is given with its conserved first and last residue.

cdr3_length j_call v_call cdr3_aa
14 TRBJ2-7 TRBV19 CASRWSTASYEQYF
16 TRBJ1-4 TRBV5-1 CASSRDDSATNEKLFF
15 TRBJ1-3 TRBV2 CASSDSGTAGNTIYF
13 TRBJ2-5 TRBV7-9 CASSLRTAETQYF
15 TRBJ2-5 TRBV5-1 CASKIGVDNQETQYF
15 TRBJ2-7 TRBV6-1 CASSERKGGSYEQYF
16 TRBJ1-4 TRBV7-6 CASSPYSVKVNEKLFF
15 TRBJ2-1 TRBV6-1 CASQRGRDLYNEQFF
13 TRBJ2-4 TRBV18 CASSPGVGNIQYF
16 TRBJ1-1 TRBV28 CASSLLDSNPNTEAFF
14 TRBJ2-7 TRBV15 CATSRGGPQLEQYF
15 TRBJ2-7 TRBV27 CASTKRGDPNYEQYF
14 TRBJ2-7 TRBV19 CATTSGRASYEQYF
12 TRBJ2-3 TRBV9 CASSVTPDTQYF
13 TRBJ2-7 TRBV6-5 CASRGTGVLEQYF
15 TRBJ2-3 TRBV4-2 CASSQGSSPTDTQYF
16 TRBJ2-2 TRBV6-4 CASSVVAQGNTGELFF